This record covers a single TCR beta chain. This clonotype was found a few times. Its target antigen remains unknown. Qualities for individual bases were not recorded, and no much larger clone is one base off. The library was produced with 5' RACE. TCRdb shows the sequencer as NextSeq 500. To correct for sequencing error and PCR bias, the TCR library protocol tagged individual cDNA molecules with unique molecular identifiers. Both TCR alpha and beta chains were sequenced, and tight co-correlation was observed between alpha and beta sequence abundances in each sample. In the authors' own workflow: Decombinator V4 was used to annotate the V gene, J gene and CDR3 of the TCR sequences. Expanded TCRs were defined as changing significantly between any two time points under a Poisson model with p below 0.0001. TCR abundances were normalised to the total number of TCRs sequenced per sample and were expressed as counts per million. MAIT TCRs were defined by TRAV1-2 paired with TRAJ12, TRAJ20 or TRAJ33, and iNKT TCRs by TRAV10 paired with TRAJ18. VDJdb, accessed 1 November 2021, was searched for CMV, EBV and SARS-CoV-2 annotated TCRs, excluding TCRs annotated for multiple antigens. TCRdb reprocessed the public reads (quality trimming at Q25 with fastp, clone calling with MiXCR) and kept in-frame beta chains. Identical CDR3 proteins give one entry, which carries the most common genes and DNA. These V and J calls are TCRdb output, not the study's own analysis. Here the sample has about 100,000 distinct CDR3 sequences; roughly 13% occur a single time. The ten largest clones represent 2% to 2.5% of the sample.

This was a case-control study nested in a cohort of healthcare workers in London, UK, who had nasopharyngeal swab PCR tests and blood samples taken every week. Healthcare workers were enrolled in the week of the UK lockdown, from 23 to 31 March 2020, and were followed every week for up to about 16 weeks. These data come from a study of early T cells in non-severe SARS-CoV-2 infection (dated by TCRdb to the early 2020s). Concerning the study at large: Because TCR sequencing relied on bulk RNA taken from unsorted whole blood, pairing of alpha and beta chains was not possible.

What the work shows at the level of the full study, not this receptor alone: VDJdb matching was skewed toward anti-spike CD8 responses and likely underestimated virus-specific expansions by missing private and CD4 specificities.

CDR1 and CDR2 are drawn from the germline V gene: SQVTM, ANQGSEA. V is pared back by 7 bases and J by 4 bases, with 13 bases lying between the germline termini. From cysteine to phenylalanine, the CDR3 is 12 amino acids long. Just the 36-base CDR3 DNA is kept, in frame starting at base 1. Recombination linked TRBV29-1 to TRBJ1-2; the D gene cannot be resolved reliably. Material: whole blood. The clonotype was recovered from an adult who was a healthcare worker with PCR-confirmed SARS-CoV-2 infection or an uninfected control (not recorded which). The DNA sequence is given as TGCAGCGCCGCCCACCCTCCCTATGGCTACACCTTC. Translated, it reads CSAAHPPYGYTF.